This TCR beta chain stems from a study of blood T cell repertoires in COVID-19. Study details: The cDNA or gDNA used as material had been derived from T cells, B-cell-depleted T cells, or PBMCs.

This clone was found a few times. Original methodology: Amplification from reference gene primers served as the basis for estimated nucleated cell counts. Only in-frame clones appear in the TCRdb table, and some are missing; sequencing was by immunoSEQ multiplex PCR. The V and J calls and clone size are taken from that table; D and trimming were inferred from the DNA. This table has roughly 310,000 clones, around nine tenths appearing once. Germline V gene data show CDR1 as MDHEN and CDR2 as SYDVKM. CDR3 length: 14 amino acids. The V and J ends lost 5 bases and 8 bases, in that order; junction bases with no gene match: 9. In assigning cohorts, the study relied on participant-reported clinical history.

The rearrangement joins TRBV28 to TRBJ1-3, with 7 bases matching TRBD1. Material for sequencing was PBMCs or T cells enriched from blood (not recorded which). The clonotype comes from a man aged 60 to 75 who had recovered from COVID-19. CDR3 in DNA: TGTGCCAGCAGTGAACAGGGGAGGCGGGACACCATATATTTT. The encoded protein is CASSEQGRRDTIYF.